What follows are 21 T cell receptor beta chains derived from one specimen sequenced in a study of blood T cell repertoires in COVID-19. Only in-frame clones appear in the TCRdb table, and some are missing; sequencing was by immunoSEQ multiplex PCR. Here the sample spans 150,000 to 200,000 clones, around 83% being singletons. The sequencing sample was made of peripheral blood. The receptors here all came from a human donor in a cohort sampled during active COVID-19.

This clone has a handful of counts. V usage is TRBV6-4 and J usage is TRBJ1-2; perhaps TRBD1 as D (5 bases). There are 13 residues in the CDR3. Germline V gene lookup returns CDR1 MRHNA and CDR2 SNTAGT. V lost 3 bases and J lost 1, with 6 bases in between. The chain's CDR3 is CASSEGRNYGYTF. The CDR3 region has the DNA TGTGCCAGCAGTGAGGGGCGTAACTATGGCTACACCTTC.

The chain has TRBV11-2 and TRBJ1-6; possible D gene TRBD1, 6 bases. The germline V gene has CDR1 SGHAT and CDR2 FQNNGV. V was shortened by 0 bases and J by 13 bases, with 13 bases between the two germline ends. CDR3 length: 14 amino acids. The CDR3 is CASSLDTVTGPLHF. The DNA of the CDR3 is TGTGCCAGCAGCTTAGATACAGTGACAGGCCCCCTCCACTTT.

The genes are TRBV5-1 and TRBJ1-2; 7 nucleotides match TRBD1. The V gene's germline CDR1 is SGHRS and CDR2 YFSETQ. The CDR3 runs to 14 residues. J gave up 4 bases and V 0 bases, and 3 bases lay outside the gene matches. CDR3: CASSLGQGIYGYTF. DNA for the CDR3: TGCGCCAGCAGCTTGGGACAGGGAATCTATGGCTACACCTTC.

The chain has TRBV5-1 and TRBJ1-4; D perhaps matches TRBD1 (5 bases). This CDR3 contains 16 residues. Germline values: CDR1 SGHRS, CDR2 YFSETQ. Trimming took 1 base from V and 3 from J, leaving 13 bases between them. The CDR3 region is CASSLWGEMANEKLFF. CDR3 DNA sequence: TGCGCCAGCAGCTTGTGGGGGGAGATGGCTAATGAAAAACTGTTTTTT.

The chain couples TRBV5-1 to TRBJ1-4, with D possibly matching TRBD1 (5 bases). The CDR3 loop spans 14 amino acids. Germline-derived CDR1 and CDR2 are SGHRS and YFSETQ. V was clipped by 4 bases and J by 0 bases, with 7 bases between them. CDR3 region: CASSTTATNEKLFF. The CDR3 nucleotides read TGCGCCAGCAGCACGACAGCAACTAATGAAAAACTGTTTTTT.

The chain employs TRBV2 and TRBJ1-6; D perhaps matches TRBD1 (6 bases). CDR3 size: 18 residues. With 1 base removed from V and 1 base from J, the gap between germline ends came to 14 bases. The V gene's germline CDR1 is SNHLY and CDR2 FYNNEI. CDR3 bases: TGTGCCAGCAGTGAAGGCTGGACAGAATCTTCCTATAATTCACCCCTCCACTTT. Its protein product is CASSEGWTESSYNSPLHF. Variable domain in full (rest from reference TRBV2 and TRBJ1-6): EPEVTQTPSHQVTQMGQEVILRCVPISNHLYFYWYRQILGQKVEFLVSFYNNEISEKSEIFDDQFSVERPDGSNFTLKIRSTKLEDSAMYFCASSEGWTESSYNSPLHFGNGTRLTVT.

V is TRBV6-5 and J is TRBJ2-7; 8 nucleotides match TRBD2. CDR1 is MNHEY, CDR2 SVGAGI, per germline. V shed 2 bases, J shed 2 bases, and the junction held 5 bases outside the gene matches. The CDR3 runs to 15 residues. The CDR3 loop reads CASSYKAGGPYEQYF. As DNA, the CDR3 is TGTGCCAGCAGTTACAAGGCGGGAGGACCCTACGAGCAGTACTTC.

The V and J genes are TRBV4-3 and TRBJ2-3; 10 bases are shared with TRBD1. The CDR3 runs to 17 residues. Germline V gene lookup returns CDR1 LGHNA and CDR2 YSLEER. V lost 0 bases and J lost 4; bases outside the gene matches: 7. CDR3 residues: CASSQEWTGGLADTQYF. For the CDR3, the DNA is TGCGCCAGCAGCCAAGAGTGGACAGGGGGTCTCGCAGATACGCAGTATTTT.

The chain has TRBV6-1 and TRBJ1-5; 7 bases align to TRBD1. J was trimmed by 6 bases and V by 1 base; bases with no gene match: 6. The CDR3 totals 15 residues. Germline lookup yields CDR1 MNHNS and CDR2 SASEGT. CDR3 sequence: CASSEVYQGGQPQHF. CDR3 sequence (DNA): TGTGCCAGCAGTGAAGTATACCAGGGGGGTCAGCCCCAGCATTTT.

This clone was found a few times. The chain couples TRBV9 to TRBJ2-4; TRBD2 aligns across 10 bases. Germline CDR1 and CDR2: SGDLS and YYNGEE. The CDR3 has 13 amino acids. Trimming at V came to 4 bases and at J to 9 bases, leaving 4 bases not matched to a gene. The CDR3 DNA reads TGTGCCAGCAGCAAAGCGGGAGGGGCCATTCAGTACTTC. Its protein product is CASSKAGGAIQYF.

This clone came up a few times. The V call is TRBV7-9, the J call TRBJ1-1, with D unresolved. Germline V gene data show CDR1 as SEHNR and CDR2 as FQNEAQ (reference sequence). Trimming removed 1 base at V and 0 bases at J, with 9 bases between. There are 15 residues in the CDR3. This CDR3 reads CASSLVYTLNTEAFF. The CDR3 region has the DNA TGTGCCAGCAGCTTAGTTTACACCCTGAACACTGAAGCTTTCTTT.

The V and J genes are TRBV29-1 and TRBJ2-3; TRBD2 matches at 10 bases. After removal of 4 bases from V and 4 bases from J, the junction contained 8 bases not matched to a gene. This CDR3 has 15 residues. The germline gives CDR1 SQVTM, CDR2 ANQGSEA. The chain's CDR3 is CSVVRSSGSADTQYF. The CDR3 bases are TGCAGCGTTGTTAGGTCTAGCGGGAGTGCAGATACGCAGTATTTT.

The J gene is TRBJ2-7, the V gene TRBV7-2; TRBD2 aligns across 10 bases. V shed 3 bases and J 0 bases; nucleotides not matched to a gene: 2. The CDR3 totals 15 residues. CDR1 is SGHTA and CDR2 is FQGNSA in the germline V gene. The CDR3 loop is CASSFGTSVSYEQYF. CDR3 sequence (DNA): TGTGCCAGCAGCTTCGGGACTAGCGTCTCCTACGAGCAGTACTTC.

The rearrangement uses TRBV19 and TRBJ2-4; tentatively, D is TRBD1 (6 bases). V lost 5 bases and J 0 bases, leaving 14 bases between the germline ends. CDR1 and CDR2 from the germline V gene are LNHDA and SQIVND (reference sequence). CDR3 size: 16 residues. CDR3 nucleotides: TGTGCCAGTAGTTCCAGGGGTCTGGGAGCCAAAAACATTCAGTACTTC. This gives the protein CASSSRGLGAKNIQYF.

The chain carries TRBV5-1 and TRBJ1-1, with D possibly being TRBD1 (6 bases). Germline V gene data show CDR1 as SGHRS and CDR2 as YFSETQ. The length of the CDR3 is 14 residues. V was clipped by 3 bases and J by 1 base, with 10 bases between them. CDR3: CASSSGGQNTEAFF. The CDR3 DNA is TGCGCCAGCAGCTCCGGGGGGCAGAACACTGAAGCTTTCTTT.

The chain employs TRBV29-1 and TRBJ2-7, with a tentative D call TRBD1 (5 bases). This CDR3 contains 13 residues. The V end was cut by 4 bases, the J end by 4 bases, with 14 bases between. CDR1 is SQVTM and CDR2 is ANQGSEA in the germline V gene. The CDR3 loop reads CSVGGREVYEQYF. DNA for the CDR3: TGCAGCGTTGGAGGCAGGGAAGTGTACGAGCAGTACTTC.

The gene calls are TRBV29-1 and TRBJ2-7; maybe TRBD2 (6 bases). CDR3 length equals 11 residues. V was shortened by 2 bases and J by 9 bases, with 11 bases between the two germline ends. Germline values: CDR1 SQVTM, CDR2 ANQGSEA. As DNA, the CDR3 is TGCAGCGTTGAATGGCGGGGCTGGCAGTACTTC. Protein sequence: CSVEWRGWQYF.

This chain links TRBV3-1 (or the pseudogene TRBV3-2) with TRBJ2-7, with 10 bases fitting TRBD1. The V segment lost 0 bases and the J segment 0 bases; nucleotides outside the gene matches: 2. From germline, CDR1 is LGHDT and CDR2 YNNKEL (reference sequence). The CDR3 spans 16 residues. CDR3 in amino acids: CASSQEGQGGSYEQYF. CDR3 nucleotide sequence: TGTGCCAGCAGCCAAGAAGGACAGGGGGGCTCCTACGAGCAGTACTTC.

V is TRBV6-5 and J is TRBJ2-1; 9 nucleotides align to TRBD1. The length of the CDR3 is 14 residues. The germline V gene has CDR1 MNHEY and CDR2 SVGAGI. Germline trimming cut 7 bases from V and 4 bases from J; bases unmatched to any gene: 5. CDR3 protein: CASNPGTGYNEQFF. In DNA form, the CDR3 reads TGTGCCAGCAACCCCGGGACAGGGTACAATGAGCAGTTCTTC.

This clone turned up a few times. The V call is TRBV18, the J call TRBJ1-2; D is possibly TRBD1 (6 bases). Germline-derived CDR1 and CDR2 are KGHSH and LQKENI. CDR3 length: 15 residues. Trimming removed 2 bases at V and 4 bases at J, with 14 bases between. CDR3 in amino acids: CASSPEGPRGYGYTF. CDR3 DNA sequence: TGTGCCAGCTCACCAGAAGGCCCCAGGGGCTATGGCTACACCTTC.

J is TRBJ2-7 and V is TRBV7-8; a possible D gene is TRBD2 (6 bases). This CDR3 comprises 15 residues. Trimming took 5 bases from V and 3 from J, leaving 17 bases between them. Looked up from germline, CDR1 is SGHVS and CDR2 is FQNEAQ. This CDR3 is CASSGPGGVGYEQYF. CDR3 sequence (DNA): TGTGCCAGCAGCGGCCCCGGGGGTGTCGGCTACGAGCAGTACTTC.